This is a list of T cell receptor beta chains from one sample in a study of regulatory T cells in long-lasting Graves disease. TCRdb fed the multiplex PCR reads into MiXCR, producing one record per CDR3 protein. The sample records over 450,000 distinct CDR3 sequences, approximately 12% being singletons. This same sample was also taken into another study, of T cells in Graves' hyperthyroidism and ophthalmopathy.

Material: peripheral blood mononuclear cells (PBMCs), obtained at new diagnosis, from a patient treated with antithyroid drugs. These receptors were taken from a woman aged 25 to 39 with Graves disease. CDR3s include the opening cysteine and the closing phenylalanine or tryptophan. A D gene is named only where the DNA matches it firmly.

>TRBD2|TRBJ2-1|TRBV6-5
CASSYETSGNSYNEQFF
>-|TRBJ1-1|TRBV7-8
CASSLGGADTEAFF
>TRBD2|TRBJ2-7|TRBV11-3
CASSPGGLAGGEQYF
>TRBD2|TRBJ2-3|TRBV9
CASSVSSGGDRPTDTQYF
>-|TRBJ1-5|TRBV7-3
CASSSDLPQPQHF
>-|TRBJ1-3|TRBV4-2
CASSQDGVLRSGNTIYF
>TRBD1|TRBJ2-7|TRBV10-2
CATQGAEEQYF
>-|TRBJ2-1|TRBV11-3
CASSYLVGSYNEQFF
>TRBD2|TRBJ2-2|TRBV6-2/TRBV6-3
CASSYVRPALGGGSNTGELFF
>-|TRBJ1-3|TRBV5-6
CASSSVGDGGNTIYF
>TRBD2|TRBJ2-1|TRBV3-1
CASSRGLAGHNEQFF